The table lists the clone carrying this TCR beta chain with a few counts. Its specificity is unknown. From the 5' RACE reads, TCRdb called clonotypes with MiXCR, one entry per CDR3 protein. The profile shows about 660,000 distinct CDR3 sequences, around 8.3% of them singletons. The source of the sample is a study of identical twins. The study, taken as a whole, reports: Interpretation of the results relied on cross-sectional statistical analysis and not on following the same donors. Clonotypes of the beta chain that were abundant in cord blood carried fewer insertions (memory repertoires showed none).

Healthy Caucasians, and only they, were the donors. The germline CDR1 and CDR2 sequences are DFQATT and SNEGSKA (reference sequence). V lost 0 bases to trimming and J lost 3 bases, with 8 bases between them. This CDR3 has 13 residues. The same sample was also used in a study of yellow fever vaccine responses in identical twins. Turning to that study: Reportedly, the T cell response mounted by twins to vaccine seemed partly convergent, partly personalized.

Sequencing was carried out using PBMCs. This TCR was sampled from a woman in her late teens or twenties in good health. The chain is built from TRBV20-1 and TRBJ1-1; TRBD1 is a possible D gene (5 bases). The CDR3 nucleotides read TGCAGTGCTAGAGACAGGGTCGACACTGAAGCTTTCTTT. Its translation: CSARDRVDTEAFF.